A single sample is the source of the 27 T cell receptor beta chains below, sequenced in a study of OX40 agonist ivuxolimab in advanced cancers. Repertoires were generated with immunoSEQ multiplex PCR, while TCRdb's copy carries only in-frame clones and drops some. The sample yields about 120,000 clones, 80% to 90% seen once. This material consisted of CD4+ or CD8+ T cells sorted from blood, taken in a trial of the OX40 agonist ivuxolimab. The receptor source for this set is an adult with an advanced solid tumor such as melanoma, head and neck, liver or kidney cancer.

The chain uses TRBV6-5 and TRBJ1-1; 8 bases map to TRBD1. The CDR3 runs 14 residues. Germline CDR1 and CDR2: MNHEY and SVGAGI. The J segment lost 4 bases and the V segment lost 6 bases, leaving 7 bases of the junction unmatched. CDR3 sequence (DNA): TGTGCCAGCAGAAGACAGGGGAGGAGCACTGAAGCTTTCTTT. Translated: CASRRQGRSTEAFF.

The rearrangement links TRBV7-2 to TRBJ1-1; TRBD1 is a possible D gene (5 bases). Germline CDR1 is SGHTA and CDR2 is FQGNSA. Trimming cost V 3 bases and J 1 base, with 9 bases left between them. The CDR3 spans 14 residues. Here the CDR3 DNA reads TGTGCCAGCAGCTTTCAAGGGGCGAACACTGAAGCTTTCTTT. This gives the protein CASSFQGANTEAFF. Together with reference TRBV7-2 and TRBJ1-1, the CDR3 gives the full variable domain: GAGVSQSPSNKVTEKGKDVELRCDPISGHTALYWYRQSLGQGLEFLIYFQGNSAPDKSGLPSDRFSAERTGGSVSTLTIQRTQQEDSAVYLCASSFQGANTEAFFGQGTRLTVV.

The chain is built from TRBV29-1 and TRBJ2-1; the D gene could be TRBD1 or TRBD2 (6 bases each). The CDR3 has 13 amino acids. V lost 8 bases and J 9 bases, leaving 20 bases between the germline ends. CDR1 and CDR2 from the germline V gene are SQVTM and ANQGSEA. The CDR3 DNA sequence: TGCAGCCTCTCGGGGGCGGTGGGCGGTGAGCAGTTCTTC. It codes for CSLSGAVGGEQFF.

The rearrangement links TRBV9 to TRBJ1-3; 7 nucleotides line up with TRBD1. Per the germline V gene, CDR1 is SGDLS and CDR2 is YYNGEE. This CDR3 region has 15 residues. V was pared by 5 bases and J by 2 bases, with 7 bases of the junction left unmatched. Here the CDR3 reads CASRAAGTAGNTIYF. The DNA of the CDR3 is TGTGCCAGCAGAGCTGCCGGGACAGCTGGAAACACCATATATTTT.

V and J are TRBV2 and TRBJ1-6; a weak D match, TRBD1 (5 bases). The ends were cut back, 6 bases at V and 10 bases at J, with 16 bases in the middle. Germline values: CDR1 SNHLY, CDR2 FYNNEI. The CDR3 has 14 amino acids. The CDR3 here is CASSQEGVESPLHF. In DNA form, the CDR3 reads TGTGCCAGCAGCCAGGAAGGGGTTGAGTCACCCCTCCACTTT.

The chain has TRBV7-2 and TRBJ1-4; D call uncertain. The ends were cut back, 1 base at V and 4 bases at J, with 13 bases in the middle. Germline lookup yields CDR1 SGHTA and CDR2 FQGNSA. The CDR3 consists of 16 residues. This CDR3 reads CASSLDSFVGNEKLFF. The CDR3 nucleotides are TGTGCCAGCAGCTTAGACTCGTTCGTAGGTAATGAAAAACTGTTTTTT. Full variable domain (missing parts from reference TRBV7-2 and TRBJ1-4): GAGVSQSPSNKVTEKGKDVELRCDPISGHTALYWYRQSLGQGLEFLIYFQGNSAPDKSGLPSDRFSAERTGGSVSTLTIQRTQQEDSAVYLCASSLDSFVGNEKLFFGSGTQLSVL.

The gene calls are TRBV5-1 and TRBJ2-2; the match to TRBD1 covers 9 bases. V trimming: 4 bases; J trimming: 5 bases; junction bases outside the gene matches: 12. Per germline, CDR1 SGHRS and CDR2 YFSETQ. CDR3 length: 17 amino acids. For the CDR3, the DNA is TGCGCCAGCAGCGCGAACCCCGGGACAGGGAAGACCGGGGAGCTGTTTTTT. Translation: CASSANPGTGKTGELFF. Together with reference TRBV5-1 and TRBJ2-2, the CDR3 gives the full variable domain: KAGVTQTPRYLIKTRGQQVTLSCSPISGHRSVSWYQQTPGQGLQFLFEYFSETQRNKGNFPGRFSGRQFSNSRSEMNVSTLELGDSALYLCASSANPGTGKTGELFFGEGSRLTVL.

Comment on this clone: Other nucleotide sequences in the sample specify the same CDR3. The chain combines TRBV5-4 with TRBJ1-5; D not certain. CDR1 and CDR2 from the germline V gene are SGHNT and YYREEE (reference sequence). The CDR3 extends over 13 amino acids. The V and J ends lost 0 bases and 1 base respectively, with 2 bases between them. CDR3 in amino acids: CASSLDSNQPQHF. The CDR3, as DNA: TGTGCCAGCAGCTTGGACAGCAATCAGCCCCAGCATTTT. The variable domain in full, completed from reference TRBV5-4 and TRBJ1-5, reads ETGVTQSPTHLIKTRGQQVTLRCSSQSGHNTVSWYQQALGQGPQFIFQYYREEENGRGNFPPRFSGLQFPNYSSELNVNALELDDSALYLCASSLDSNQPQHFGDGTRLSIL.

The chain uses TRBV7-2 and TRBJ2-5; 9 bases match TRBD2. J lost 5 bases, V lost 3 bases, and 7 bases had no gene match. This CDR3 has 15 amino acids. Per the germline V gene, CDR1 is SGHTA and CDR2 is FQGNSA. In DNA form, the CDR3 reads TGTGCCAGCAGCTTGGGCCTAGCGGGGATGGAGACCCAGTACTTC. Its translation is CASSLGLAGMETQYF.

The V gene is TRBV19, the J gene TRBJ1-5; 7 bases match TRBD1. V shed 4 bases and J 1 base; nucleotides not matched to a gene: 10. Germline CDR1 LNHDA, CDR2 SQIVND (reference sequence). This CDR3 has 17 residues. In nucleotides, the CDR3 is TGTGCCAGTAGTAAAGGGGGCGCGTTGCCCAGCAATCAGCCCCAGCATTTT. This gives the protein CASSKGGALPSNQPQHF.

This chain joins TRBV27 and TRBJ1-1; TRBD1 might be the D (5 bases). The germline V gene has CDR1 MNHEY and CDR2 SMNVEV (reference sequence). V gave up 2 bases and J gave up 5 bases, with 12 bases separating them. The CDR3 runs 14 residues. The CDR3 nucleotides read TGTGCCAGCAGTTTAGAAGGGGTCGGAACTGAAGCTTTCTTT. Its translation is CASSLEGVGTEAFF.

The chain links TRBV6-6 to TRBJ2-7; D is unclear. V shed 7 bases and J shed 7 bases, with 11 bases lying between them. The CDR3 spans 11 residues. Germline V gives CDR1 MNHNY, CDR2 SVGAGI (reference sequence). Here the CDR3 DNA reads TGTGCCAGCATCTCTCTGGGGGAGCAGTACTTC. Encoded protein: CASISLGEQYF.

V usage is TRBV14 and J usage is TRBJ1-1; D is unresolved. Trimming removed 1 base from V and 4 bases from J, with 13 bases in between. Germline lookup yields CDR1 SGHDN and CDR2 FVKESK. This CDR3 spans 15 amino acids. CDR3 protein: CASSQGLLGRTEAFF. DNA of the CDR3: TGTGCCAGCAGCCAAGGTCTACTTGGGCGCACTGAAGCTTTCTTT. The full variable domain, in which reference TRBV14 and TRBJ1-1 provide the parts outside the CDR3, is EAGVTQFPSHSVIEKGQTVTLRCDPISGHDNLYWYRRVMGKEIKFLLHFVKESKQDESGMPNNRFLAERTGGTYSTLKVQPAELEDSGVYFCASSQGLLGRTEAFFGQGTRLTVV.

The V and J genes are TRBV7-9 and TRBJ1-1; D is unresolved. Looked up from germline, CDR1 is SEHNR and CDR2 is FQNEAQ (reference sequence). The CDR3 is made up of 15 amino acids. Trimming removed 5 bases from V and 0 bases from J, with 13 bases in between. This CDR3 reads CASSPGSTLNTEAFF. CDR3 nucleotides: TGTGCCAGCAGCCCGGGGTCGACCTTGAACACTGAAGCTTTCTTT.

The V call is TRBV15, the J call TRBJ1-5; D perhaps matches TRBD1 (6 bases). Between the trimmed V and J ends, which lost 0 bases and 12 bases, there was a span of 15 bases. This CDR3 is 14 amino acids long. The germline V gene encodes CDR1 LNHNV and CDR2 YYDKDF (reference sequence). Here the CDR3 DNA reads TGTGCCACCAGCAGAGATAGAGGGGGATGGTACCAGCATTTT. Translating it yields CATSRDRGGWYQHF.

The gene calls are TRBV29-1 and TRBJ2-3; 7 bases are shared with TRBD2. V dropped 7 bases and J dropped 2; count of bases not matched to a gene: 9. CDR1 is SQVTM and CDR2 is ANQGSEA in the germline V gene. CDR3 size: 14 residues. The CDR3 spells CSAAIGTITDTQYF. The CDR3 nucleotides read TGCAGCGCAGCGATAGGGACTATCACAGATACGCAGTATTTT.

The chain combines TRBV19 with TRBJ1-2; D perhaps matches TRBD1 (6 bases). The CDR3 runs 13 residues. From germline, CDR1 is LNHDA and CDR2 SQIVND (reference sequence). With 8 bases removed from V and 1 base from J, the gap between germline ends came to 11 bases. The CDR3 protein is CASQGQSNYGYTF. CDR3 sequence (DNA): TGTGCCAGTCAGGGGCAGAGTAACTATGGCTACACCTTC.

The rearrangement links TRBV7-6 to TRBJ2-5, with 8 bases matching TRBD2. V shed 0 bases and J 10 bases; nucleotides not matched to a gene: 4. The CDR3 length is 13 residues. Germline V lookup: CDR1 SGHVS, CDR2 FNYEAQ. The CDR3 protein is CASSLAGLGGQYF. CDR3 sequence (DNA): TGTGCCAGCAGCTTAGCGGGACTAGGGGGCCAGTACTTC.

The chain carries TRBV5-8 and TRBJ2-5; D gene unclear. The CDR3 totals 13 residues. In germline, CDR1 is SGHTS, CDR2 YDEGEE. V gave up 6 bases and J gave up 1 base, with 10 bases separating them. The CDR3 reads CASTLIAQETQYF. Here the CDR3 DNA reads TGTGCCAGCACCCTCATTGCCCAAGAGACCCAGTACTTC.

This rearrangement joins TRBV5-1 to TRBJ2-5; maybe TRBD1 (5 bases). The germline CDR1 and CDR2 sequences are SGHRS and YFSETQ. The CDR3 loop spans 13 amino acids. Trimming cost V 3 bases and J 7 bases, with 13 bases left between them. The CDR3 here is CASSSAGSGTQYF. The CDR3 bases are TGCGCCAGCAGCTCCGCAGGGTCGGGGACCCAGTACTTC.

This sequence joins TRBV2 and TRBJ2-7, with D uncertain. Germline loops: CDR1 SNHLY, CDR2 FYNNEI. V lost 4 bases, J lost 6 bases, and 7 bases lay in between. The CDR3 length is 11 residues. The chain's CDR3 is CASSVSVEQYF. In DNA, the CDR3 is TGTGCCAGCAGTGTATCGGTCGAGCAGTACTTC.

The chain links TRBV7-2 to TRBJ2-5; 7 nucleotides match TRBD2. The CDR3 runs to 15 residues. The junction had 6 bases not matched to a gene; V was cut back by 3 bases and J by 2 bases. Per the germline V gene, CDR1 is SGHTA and CDR2 is FQGNSA. DNA for the CDR3: TGTGCCAGCAGCTTGAGCCAGGGACTACAAGAGACCCAGTACTTC. Its protein product is CASSLSQGLQETQYF.

The chain couples TRBV7-9 to TRBJ2-3; 9 nucleotides align to TRBD2. The V gene end was trimmed by 5 bases and the J gene end by 8 bases; junction bases not matched to a gene: 11. The CDR3 is 15 residues long. Germline values: CDR1 SEHNR, CDR2 FQNEAQ (reference sequence). Here the CDR3 DNA reads TGTGCCAGCAGCCCCGGGACTAGCTCCCCACCTACGCAGTATTTT. Translated, it gives CASSPGTSSPPTQYF.

The chain links TRBV7-2 to TRBJ2-1, with 7 bases identical to TRBD1. The J segment lost 6 bases and the V segment lost 5 bases, leaving 7 bases of the junction unmatched. CDR1 is SGHTA and CDR2 is FQGNSA in the germline V gene. The CDR3 has 14 residues. The CDR3 region has the DNA TGTGCCAGCAGCCCCCCCCCAGGGGGCAATGAGCAGTTCTTC. This sequence encodes CASSPPPGGNEQFF.

This rearrangement joins TRBV4-3 to TRBJ1-6, with D maybe TRBD1 (6 bases). Germline V gene data show CDR1 as LGHNA and CDR2 as YSLEER. The ends were cut back, 2 bases at V and 7 bases at J, with 12 bases in the middle. CDR3 length equals 15 residues. CDR3 sequence (DNA): TGCGCCAGCAGCCAACCTGGACAGCAAAATTCACCCCTCCACTTT. This codes for CASSQPGQQNSPLHF.

The rearrangement uses TRBV28 and TRBJ1-4; tentative D call: TRBD1 (5 bases). V was pared by 2 bases and J by 0 bases, with 10 bases between. Germline CDR1 is MDHEN and CDR2 is SYDVKM. The CDR3 extends over 16 amino acids. CDR3 sequence reads: CASSLAQTATNEKLFF. CDR3 in DNA: TGTGCCAGCAGTTTAGCCCAGACAGCAACTAATGAAAAACTGTTTTTT.

This rearrangement joins TRBV5-4 to TRBJ2-7; maybe TRBD1 (6 bases). The V gene's germline CDR1 is SGHNT and CDR2 YYREEE (reference sequence). Trimming pared 3 bases from V and 3 bases from J, leaving 13 bases between. CDR3 length: 14 amino acids. CDR3 nucleotide sequence: TGTGCCAGCAGCTACCGGGACACTCACTACGAGCAGTACTTC. This sequence encodes CASSYRDTHYEQYF. Full variable domain (rest looked up from reference TRBV5-4 and TRBJ2-7): ETGVTQSPTHLIKTRGQQVTLRCSSQSGHNTVSWYQQALGQGPQFIFQYYREEENGRGNFPPRFSGLQFPNYSSELNVNALELDDSALYLCASSYRDTHYEQYFGPGTRLTVT.